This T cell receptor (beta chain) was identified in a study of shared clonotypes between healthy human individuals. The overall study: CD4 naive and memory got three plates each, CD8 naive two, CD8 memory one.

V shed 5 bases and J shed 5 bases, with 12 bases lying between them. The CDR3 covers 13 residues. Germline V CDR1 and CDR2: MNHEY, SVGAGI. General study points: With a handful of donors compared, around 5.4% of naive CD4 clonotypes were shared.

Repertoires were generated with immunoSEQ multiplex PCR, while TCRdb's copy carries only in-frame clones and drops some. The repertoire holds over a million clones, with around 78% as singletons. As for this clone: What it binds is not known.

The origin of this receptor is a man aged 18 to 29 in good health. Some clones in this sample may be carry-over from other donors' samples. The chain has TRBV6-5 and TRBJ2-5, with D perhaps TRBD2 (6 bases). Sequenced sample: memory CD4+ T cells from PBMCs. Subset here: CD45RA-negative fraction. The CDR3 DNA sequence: TGTGCCAGCAGTACGGGGGTTAGGGAGACCCAGTACTTC. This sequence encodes CASSTGVRETQYF.